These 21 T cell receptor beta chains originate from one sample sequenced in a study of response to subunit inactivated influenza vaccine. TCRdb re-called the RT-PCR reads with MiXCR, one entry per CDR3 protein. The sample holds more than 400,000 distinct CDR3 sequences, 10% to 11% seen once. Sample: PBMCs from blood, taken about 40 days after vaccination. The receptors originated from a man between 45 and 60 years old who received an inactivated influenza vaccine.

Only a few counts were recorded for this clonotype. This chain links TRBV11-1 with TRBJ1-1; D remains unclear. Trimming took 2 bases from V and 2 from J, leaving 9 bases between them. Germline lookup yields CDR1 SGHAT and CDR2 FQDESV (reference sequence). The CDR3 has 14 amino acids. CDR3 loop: CASSLSAPNTEAFF. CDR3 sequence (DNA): TGTGCCAGCAGCTTATCGGCCCCCAACACTGAAGCTTTCTTT.

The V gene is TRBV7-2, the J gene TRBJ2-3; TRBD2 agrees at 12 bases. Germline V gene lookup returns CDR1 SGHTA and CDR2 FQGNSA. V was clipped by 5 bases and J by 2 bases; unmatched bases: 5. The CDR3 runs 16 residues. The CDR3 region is CASSLRTSGTTDTQYF. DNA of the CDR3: TGTGCCAGCAGCCTGCGGACTAGCGGGACCACAGATACGCAGTATTTT.

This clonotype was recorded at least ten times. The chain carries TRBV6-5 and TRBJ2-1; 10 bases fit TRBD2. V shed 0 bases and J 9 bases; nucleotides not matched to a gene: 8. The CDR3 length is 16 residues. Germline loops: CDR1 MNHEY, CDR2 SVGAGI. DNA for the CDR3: TGTGCCAGCAGTTACTCGGTGTTAGCGGGGGGTTCTGAGCAGTTCTTC. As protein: CASSYSVLAGGSEQFF.

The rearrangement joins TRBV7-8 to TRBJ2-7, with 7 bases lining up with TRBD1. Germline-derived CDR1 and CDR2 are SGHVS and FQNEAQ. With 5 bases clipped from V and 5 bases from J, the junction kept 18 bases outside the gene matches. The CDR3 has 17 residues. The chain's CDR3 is CASSLLNRDSRVNEQYF. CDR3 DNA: TGTGCCAGCAGCCTACTAAACCGGGACAGCAGGGTAAACGAGCAGTACTTC.

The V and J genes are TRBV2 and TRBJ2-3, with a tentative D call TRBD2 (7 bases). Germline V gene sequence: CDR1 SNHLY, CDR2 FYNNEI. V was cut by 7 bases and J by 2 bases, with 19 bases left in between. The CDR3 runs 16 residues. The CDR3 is CASTGGGGQPTDTQYF. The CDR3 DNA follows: TGTGCCAGCACCGGTGGCGGGGGACAACCCACAGATACGCAGTATTTT.

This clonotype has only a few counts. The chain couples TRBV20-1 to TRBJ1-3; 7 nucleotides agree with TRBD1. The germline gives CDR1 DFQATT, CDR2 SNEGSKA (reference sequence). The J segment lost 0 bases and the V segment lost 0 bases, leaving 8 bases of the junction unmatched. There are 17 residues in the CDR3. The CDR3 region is CSARDRRDSYSGNTIYF. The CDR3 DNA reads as TGCAGTGCTAGAGATCGCCGGGACAGCTACTCTGGAAACACCATATATTTT.

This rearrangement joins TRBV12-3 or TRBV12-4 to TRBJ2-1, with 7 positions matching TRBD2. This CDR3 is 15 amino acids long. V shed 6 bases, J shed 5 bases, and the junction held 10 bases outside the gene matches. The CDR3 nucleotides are TGTGCCAGCAGCGCGTCCCTGGGGGGGAACAATGAGCAGTTCTTC. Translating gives CASSASLGGNNEQFF.

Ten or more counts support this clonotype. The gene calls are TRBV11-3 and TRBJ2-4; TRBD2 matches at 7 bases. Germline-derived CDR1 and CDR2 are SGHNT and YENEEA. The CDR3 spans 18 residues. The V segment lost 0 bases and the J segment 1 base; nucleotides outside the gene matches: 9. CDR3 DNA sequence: TGTGCCAGCAGCTTAGATCTCGGGGGAGGGCCGGCCAAAAACATTCAGTACTTC. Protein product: CASSLDLGGGPAKNIQYF.

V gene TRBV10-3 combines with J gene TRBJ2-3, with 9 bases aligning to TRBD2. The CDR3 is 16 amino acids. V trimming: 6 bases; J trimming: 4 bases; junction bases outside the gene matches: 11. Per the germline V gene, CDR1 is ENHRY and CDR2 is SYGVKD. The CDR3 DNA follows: TGTGCCATCAGCAAAATTAGCGGGGGAACCTCAGATACGCAGTATTTT. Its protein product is CAISKISGGTSDTQYF.

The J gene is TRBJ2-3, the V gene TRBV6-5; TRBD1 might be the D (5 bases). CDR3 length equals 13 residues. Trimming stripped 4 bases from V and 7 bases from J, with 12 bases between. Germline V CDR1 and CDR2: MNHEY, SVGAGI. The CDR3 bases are TGTGCCAGCAGTTCCATTCGACAGAATACGCAGTATTTT. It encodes CASSSIRQNTQYF.

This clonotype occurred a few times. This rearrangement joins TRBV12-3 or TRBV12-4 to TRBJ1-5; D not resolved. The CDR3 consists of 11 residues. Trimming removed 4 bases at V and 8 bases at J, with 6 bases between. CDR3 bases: TGTGCCAGCAGTTGGGGTGAGCCCCAGCATTTT. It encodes CASSWGEPQHF.

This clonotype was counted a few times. This CDR3 is CASTFGGYRGGEKLFF. In DNA, the CDR3 is TGTGCCAGCACTTTCGGGGGATACAGGGGTGGCGAAAAACTGTTTTTT. The chain combines TRBV12-3 or TRBV12-4 with TRBJ1-4; 7 nucleotides match TRBD1. Trimming cost V 7 bases and J 8 bases; bases outside gene matches: 16. The CDR3 is 16 residues long.

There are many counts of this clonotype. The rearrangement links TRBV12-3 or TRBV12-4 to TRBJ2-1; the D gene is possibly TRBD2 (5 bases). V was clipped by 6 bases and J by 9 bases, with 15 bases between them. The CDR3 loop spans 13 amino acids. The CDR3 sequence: CASSRLDSTEQFF. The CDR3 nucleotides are TGTGCCAGCAGCCGACTGGACTCCACTGAGCAGTTCTTC.

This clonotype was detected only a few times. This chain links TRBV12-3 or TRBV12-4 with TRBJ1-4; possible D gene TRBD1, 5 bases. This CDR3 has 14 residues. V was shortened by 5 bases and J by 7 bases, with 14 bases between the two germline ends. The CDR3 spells CASSPLRGGEKLFF. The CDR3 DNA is TGTGCCAGCAGTCCCCTTCGGGGCGGTGAAAAACTGTTTTTT.

The CDR3 is CASSLGARQGDEKLFF. The CDR3 bases are TGTGCCAGCAGCTTGGGGGCGCGGCAGGGAGACGAAAAACTGTTTTTT. The chain uses TRBV5-6 and TRBJ1-4, with D possibly TRBD1 on 5 matching bases. The V end lost 0 bases, the J end lost 8 bases, and 17 bases lay between the germline ends. Germline assignment: CDR1 SGHDT and CDR2 YYEEEE. The CDR3 runs 16 residues. Supplemented by reference TRBV5-6 and TRBJ1-4, the full variable domain reads DAGVTQSPTHLIKTRGQQVTLRCSPKSGHDTVSWYQQALGQGPQFIFQYYEEEERQRGNFPDRFSGHQFPNYSSELNVNALLLGDSALYLCASSLGARQGDEKLFFGSGTQLSVL.

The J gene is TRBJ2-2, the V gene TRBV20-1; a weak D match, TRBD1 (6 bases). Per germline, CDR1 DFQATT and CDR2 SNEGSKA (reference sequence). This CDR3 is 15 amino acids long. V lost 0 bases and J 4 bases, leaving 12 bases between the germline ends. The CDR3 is CSAREWGRGTGELFF. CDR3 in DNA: TGCAGTGCTAGAGAATGGGGCAGGGGCACCGGGGAGCTGTTTTTT.

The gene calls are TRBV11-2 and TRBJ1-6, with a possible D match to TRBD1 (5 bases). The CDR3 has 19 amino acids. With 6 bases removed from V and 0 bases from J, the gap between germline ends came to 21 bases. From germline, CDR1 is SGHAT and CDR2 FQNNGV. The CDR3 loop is CASSRSPGTPSSYNSPLHF. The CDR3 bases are TGTGCCAGCAGTCGTTCTCCCGGGACTCCGAGCTCCTATAATTCACCCCTCCACTTT.

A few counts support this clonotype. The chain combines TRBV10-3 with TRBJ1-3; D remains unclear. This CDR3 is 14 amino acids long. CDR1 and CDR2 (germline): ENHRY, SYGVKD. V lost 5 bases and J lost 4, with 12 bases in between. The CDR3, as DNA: TGTGCCATCAGTTGGGATAGCTCGGGAAACACCATATATTTT. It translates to CAISWDSSGNTIYF.

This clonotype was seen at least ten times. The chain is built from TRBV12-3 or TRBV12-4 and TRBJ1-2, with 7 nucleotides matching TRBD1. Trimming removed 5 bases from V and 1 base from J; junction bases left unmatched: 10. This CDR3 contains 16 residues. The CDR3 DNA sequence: TGTGCCAGCAGTCCCACGGGACAGAAGCTTAACTATGGCTACACCTTC. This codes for CASSPTGQKLNYGYTF.

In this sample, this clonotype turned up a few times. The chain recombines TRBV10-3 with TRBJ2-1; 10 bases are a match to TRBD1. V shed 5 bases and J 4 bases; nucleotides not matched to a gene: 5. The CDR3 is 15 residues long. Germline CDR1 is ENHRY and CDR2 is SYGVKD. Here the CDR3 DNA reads TGTGCCATCAGTATGGGACAGGGGATATACAATGAGCAGTTCTTC. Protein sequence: CAISMGQGIYNEQFF.

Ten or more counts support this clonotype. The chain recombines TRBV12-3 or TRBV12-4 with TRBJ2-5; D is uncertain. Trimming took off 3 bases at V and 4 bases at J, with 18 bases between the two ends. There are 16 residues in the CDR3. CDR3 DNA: TGTGCCAGCAGTTTCCCTCCATCCCGAGGTGGAGAGACCCAGTACTTC. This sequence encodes CASSFPPSRGGETQYF.